These 19 T cell receptor beta chains share one sample of origin, sequenced in a study of T-cell reconstitution after alpha-beta-depleted transplantation in children. Preparation of the TCRbeta library used unique molecular identifiers. Each CDR3 protein gets one entry after TCRdb re-called the PCR reads with MiXCR. The table has around 600,000 distinct CDR3 sequences, roughly 15% seen once. The sequences come from PBMCs from the stem cell graft donor, collected from the stem cell graft. The receptors here all came from a human donor who donated a stem cell graft to a child with acute myeloid leukemia.

This clonotype was detected ten times or more. The genes are TRBV6-5 and TRBJ2-3; D perhaps matches TRBD2 (5 bases). Germline CDR1 reads MNHEY; CDR2 reads SVGAGI. The V end was cut by 4 bases, the J end by 6 bases, with 11 bases between. The CDR3 runs to 13 residues. CDR3 protein: CASSSFGVDTQYF. The CDR3 DNA reads as TGTGCCAGCAGTTCTTTCGGGGTTGATACGCAGTATTTT.

This clonotype came up a few times. The V call is TRBV20-1, the J call TRBJ2-3; TRBD2 agrees at 13 bases. V shed 3 bases, J shed 3 bases, and the junction held 12 bases outside the gene matches. This CDR3 region has 18 residues. The germline V gene has CDR1 DFQATT and CDR2 SNEGSKA (reference sequence). This CDR3 reads CSASETSGGSVRTDTQYF. Here the CDR3 DNA reads TGCAGTGCTAGTGAGACTAGCGGGGGGTCGGTTAGAACAGATACGCAGTATTTT.

This clonotype has a single count. A much larger clone differs from this one at a single base, so this may be a read error. The V gene is TRBV20-1, the J gene TRBJ1-2; D possibly corresponds to TRBD1 (6 bases). From germline, CDR1 is DFQATT and CDR2 SNEGSKA (reference sequence). V was pared by 6 bases and J by 10 bases, with 18 bases between. The CDR3 covers 12 residues. CDR3 residues: CSAADRFNAYTF. The CDR3, as DNA: TGCAGTGCCGCTGACAGGTTCAATGCCTACACCTTC.

Only a few counts were recorded for this clonotype. The CDR3 nucleotides are TGTGCCAGCAGCTTCAAGCTCTCCGGTGGGGGCGAGCAGTACTTC. Translation: CASSFKLSGGGEQYF. The chain is built from TRBV7-8 and TRBJ2-7; TRBD1 or TRBD2 may be the D gene (5 bases each). Germline V lookup: CDR1 SGHVS, CDR2 FQNEAQ. V shed 3 bases and J shed 6 bases, with 18 bases lying between them. The CDR3 loop spans 15 amino acids.

The chain links TRBV20-1 to TRBJ2-5, with TRBD2 matching over 8 bases. V lost 6 bases and J lost 4; bases outside the gene matches: 7. The CDR3 totals 13 residues. Germline values: CDR1 DFQATT, CDR2 SNEGSKA (reference sequence). CDR3 sequence reads: CSAIGGAGETQYF. The DNA for the CDR3 is TGCAGTGCAATCGGGGGGGCAGGAGAGACCCAGTACTTC.

The CDR3 nucleotides are TGTGCCAGCAGCCAAGATAGGGGGCTGGCTGAAGCTTTCTTT. Encoded protein: CASSQDRGLAEAFF. The rearrangement uses TRBV3-1 and TRBJ1-1; 7 bases are shared with TRBD1. Germline CDR1 LGHDT, CDR2 YNNKEL (reference sequence). The CDR3 length is 14 residues. The ends lost 0 bases at V and 6 bases at J; junction bases unmatched: 4.

In its sample, this clonotype was seen a few times. In nucleotides, the CDR3 is TGTGCCAGCAGTTTGGACAGGGGAGGAGATCAGCCCCAGCATTTT. Translation: CASSLDRGGDQPQHF. This chain uses TRBV28 with TRBJ1-5; TRBD1 aligns across 9 bases. From germline, CDR1 is MDHEN and CDR2 SYDVKM. CDR3 size: 15 residues. After removal of 3 bases from V and 5 bases from J, the junction contained 5 bases not matched to a gene.

The chain joins TRBV4-1 to TRBJ2-3, with no clear D. Germline V gives CDR1 MGHRA, CDR2 YSYEKL. The CDR3 is 14 amino acids. Trimming removed 1 base from V and 4 bases from J, with 9 bases in between. CDR3 amino acids: CASSQVGEADTQYF. CDR3 DNA: TGCGCCAGCAGCCAAGTAGGAGAGGCAGATACGCAGTATTTT.

This clonotype was seen a few times. This chain connects TRBV7-8 to TRBJ2-1; the match to TRBD2 covers 12 bases. The V gene's germline CDR1 is SGHVS and CDR2 FQNEAQ. The J segment lost 0 bases and the V segment lost 5 bases, leaving 5 bases of the junction unmatched. The CDR3 sequence is 17 residues long. This CDR3 is CASSPGLAGPSYNEQFF. The CDR3 DNA follows: TGTGCCAGCAGCCCTGGACTAGCGGGGCCCTCCTACAATGAGCAGTTCTTC.

At least ten counts were recorded for this clonotype. The CDR3, as DNA: TGCAGTGCTAGAGATCATCTGGGTGAGCAGTTCTTC. It translates to CSARDHLGEQFF. The V call is TRBV20-1, the J call TRBJ2-1, with unresolved D. V was cut by 0 bases and J by 9 bases, with 9 bases left in between. This CDR3 is 12 amino acids long. Per the germline V gene, CDR1 is DFQATT and CDR2 is SNEGSKA (reference sequence).

This clonotype showed up just a few times. V usage is TRBV20-1 and J usage is TRBJ1-2; TRBD1 might be the D (5 bases). This CDR3 comprises 14 residues. Germline V gene sequence: CDR1 DFQATT, CDR2 SNEGSKA (reference sequence). V lost 3 bases to trimming and J lost 2 bases, with 13 bases between them. The CDR3: CSARRGRGNYGYTF. DNA for the CDR3: TGCAGTGCTAGGAGGGGACGGGGAAACTATGGCTACACCTTC.

This clonotype has a count of ten or more. The V gene is TRBV29-1, the J gene TRBJ2-7; TRBD2 might be the D (5 bases). Germline V lookup: CDR1 SQVTM, CDR2 ANQGSEA. CDR3 size: 13 residues. The V and J ends lost 4 bases and 2 bases respectively, with 12 bases between them. The CDR3: CSVGEGGPYEQYF. The DNA for the CDR3 is TGCAGCGTTGGAGAGGGCGGCCCCTACGAGCAGTACTTC.

The J gene is TRBJ2-1, the V gene TRBV24-1, with unresolved D. The ends were cut back, 1 base at V and 8 bases at J, with 8 bases in the middle. Germline values: CDR1 KGHDR, CDR2 SFDVKD. CDR3 length: 13 amino acids. The CDR3 DNA is TGTGCCACCAGTGATTTTGCCGGTTATGAGCAGTTCTTC. It encodes CATSDFAGYEQFF.

This chain connects TRBV28 to TRBJ2-3; D is unresolved. The CDR3 covers 13 residues. CDR1 is MDHEN, CDR2 SYDVKM, per germline. Trimming stripped 8 bases from V and 2 bases from J, with 11 bases between. This chain's CDR3 is CASHRPNTDTQYF. CDR3 DNA sequence: TGTGCCAGCCATAGACCAAACACAGATACGCAGTATTTT.

This clonotype occurred many times. The rearrangement joins TRBV29-1 to TRBJ2-5; maybe TRBD1 (6 bases). Germline V gives CDR1 SQVTM, CDR2 ANQGSEA. Trimming cost V 6 bases and J 1 base, with 9 bases left between them. The CDR3 totals 12 residues. The CDR3 sequence is CSVTGRQETQYF. CDR3 nucleotides: TGCAGCGTGACAGGTCGCCAAGAGACCCAGTACTTC. The full variable domain, with the rest looked up from reference TRBV29-1 and TRBJ2-5, is SAVISQKPSRDICQRGTSLTIQCQVDSQVTMMFWYRQQPGQSLTLIATANQGSEATYESGFVIDKFPISRPNLTFSTLTVSNMSPEDSSIYLCSVTGRQETQYFGPGTRLLVL.

This clonotype was detected ten times or more. V gene TRBV20-1 combines with J gene TRBJ2-4; no reliable D call. The CDR3 runs to 12 residues. The germline V gene encodes CDR1 DFQATT and CDR2 SNEGSKA (reference sequence). V lost 1 base, J lost 8 bases, and 9 bases lay in between. This CDR3 reads CSARVRNHIQYF. In nucleotides, the CDR3 is TGCAGTGCTAGAGTTCGCAATCACATTCAGTACTTC.

This clonotype has only a few counts. CDR3 sequence reads: CATYSGYEQYV. In DNA, the CDR3 is TGTGCCACCTACAGTGGATACGAGCAGTACGTC. This chain joins TRBV28 and TRBJ2-7, with D hard to call. V was pared by 10 bases and J by 4 bases, with 11 bases between. Germline lookup yields CDR1 MDHEN and CDR2 SYDVKM. The CDR3 extends over 11 amino acids.

The chain recombines TRBV7-2 with TRBJ1-4; TRBD1 aligns across 8 bases. The CDR3 consists of 16 residues. Germline-derived CDR1 and CDR2 are SGHTA and FQGNSA. J lost 3 bases, V lost 5 bases, and 8 bases had no gene match. The CDR3 DNA is TGTGCCAGCAGCCCAAGAACAGGGGGGTCTAATGAAAAACTGTTTTTT. Translation: CASSPRTGGSNEKLFF.

In its sample, this clonotype was seen many times. The gene calls are TRBV6-5 and TRBJ2-1; no firm D call. Trimming shortened V by 4 bases and J by 7 bases, and 8 bases separated the two germline ends. The CDR3 consists of 12 residues. CDR1 is MNHEY and CDR2 is SVGAGI in the germline V gene. CDR3 sequence (DNA): TGTGCCAGCAGTTTCTCCTTGAATGAGCAGTTCTTC. It is translated as CASSFSLNEQFF.